A single sample gave rise to the 26 T cell receptor beta chains below, sequenced in a study of blood T cell repertoires in COVID-19. The assay was immunoSEQ multiplex PCR, and TCRdb's table has in-frame clones only and misses some. The sample lists approximately 50,000 clones; 83% were seen once. The sequencing input was peripheral blood. The receptors derive from a human donor in a cohort sampled during active COVID-19.

This chain joins TRBV27 and TRBJ1-2; 7 bases align to TRBD1. Germline CDR1 is MNHEY and CDR2 is SMNVEV (reference sequence). V shed 6 bases, J shed 6 bases, and the junction held 4 bases outside the gene matches. The CDR3 length is 12 residues. The CDR3 loop reads CASRTRGDGYTF. In DNA, the CDR3 is TGTGCCAGCAGGACCAGGGGGGATGGCTACACCTTC.

The chain joins TRBV5-1 to TRBJ2-5; a possible D gene is TRBD1 (5 bases). The CDR3 is 14 amino acids. The germline gives CDR1 SGHRS, CDR2 YFSETQ. V was clipped by 2 bases and J by 2 bases, with 10 bases between them. The CDR3 is CASSFEQDQETQYF. CDR3 coding DNA: TGCGCCAGCAGCTTTGAACAGGATCAAGAGACCCAGTACTTC. Together with reference TRBV5-1 and TRBJ2-5, the CDR3 gives the full variable domain: KAGVTQTPRYLIKTRGQQVTLSCSPISGHRSVSWYQQTPGQGLQFLFEYFSETQRNKGNFPGRFSGRQFSNSRSEMNVSTLELGDSALYLCASSFEQDQETQYFGPGTRLLVL.

This clone was recorded only once. The chain combines TRBV12-3 or TRBV12-4 with TRBJ2-7, with D perhaps TRBD1 (6 bases). The CDR3 contains 13 residues. Trimming removed 6 bases from V and 3 bases from J, with 12 bases in between. The CDR3 region has the DNA TGTGCCAGCAGCGGACAGAGTCACTACGAGCAGTACTTC. Translating it yields CASSGQSHYEQYF.

V and J are TRBV24-1 and TRBJ2-3; D is possibly TRBD1 (6 bases). This CDR3 comprises 13 residues. V shed 8 bases and J shed 0 bases, with 8 bases lying between them. Germline V lookup: CDR1 KGHDR, CDR2 SFDVKD. DNA of the CDR3: TGTGCCACCACCGGACAGAGCACAGATACGCAGTATTTT. Translation: CATTGQSTDTQYF.

The V and J genes are TRBV11-1 and TRBJ2-3, with 10 bases aligning to TRBD1. The germline gives CDR1 SGHAT, CDR2 FQDESV (reference sequence). The CDR3 sequence is 15 residues long. Trimming cost V 5 bases and J 4 bases; bases outside gene matches: 6. CDR3 region: CASSLGQGGADTQYF. CDR3 sequence (DNA): TGTGCCAGCAGCCTAGGACAGGGGGGCGCAGATACGCAGTATTTT.

J is TRBJ2-3 and V is TRBV9; D may be TRBD1 (6 bases). The ends were cut back, 4 bases at V and 2 bases at J, with 17 bases in the middle. CDR1 is SGDLS, CDR2 YYNGEE, per germline. The CDR3 contains 16 residues. CDR3 sequence (DNA): TGTGCCAGCAGCAAACAAACAGGGTCCTTCACAGATACGCAGTATTTT. Residues: CASSKQTGSFTDTQYF.

In the case of this clone: The same CDR3 also results from other DNA sequences found in this sample. V is TRBV5-1 and J is TRBJ2-7; D call uncertain. Trimming took 0 bases from V and 0 from J, leaving 4 bases between them. This CDR3 has 13 residues. Germline V gene lookup returns CDR1 SGHRS and CDR2 YFSETQ. This CDR3 reads CASSLAGSYEQYF. The CDR3 bases are TGCGCCAGCAGCTTGGCAGGCTCCTACGAGCAGTACTTC.

The chain has TRBV5-6 and TRBJ1-2; 7 bases fit TRBD1. After removal of 4 bases from V and 5 bases from J, the junction contained 11 bases not matched to a gene. The CDR3 sequence is 15 residues long. CDR1 SGHDT and CDR2 YYEEEE come from the germline V gene. DNA of the CDR3: TGTGCCAGCAGCCCGACAGGGTTTAGACAGTATGGCTACACCTTC. Translation gives CASSPTGFRQYGYTF.

This clone was detected a few times. This chain uses TRBV7-9 with TRBJ1-6; 7 bases line up with TRBD1. The J segment lost 9 bases and the V segment lost 5 bases, leaving 10 bases of the junction unmatched. Germline V gene sequence: CDR1 SEHNR, CDR2 FQNEAQ (reference sequence). The CDR3 has 15 residues. CDR3 nucleotides: TGTGCCAGCAGCGCCTTCCCGGGACAGCTTTCACCCCTCCACTTT. Protein sequence: CASSAFPGQLSPLHF.

The rearrangement links TRBV4-1 to TRBJ2-2; 7 positions match TRBD2. V was clipped by 5 bases and J by 0 bases; unmatched bases: 12. The CDR3 has 18 amino acids. Germline CDR1 reads MGHRA; CDR2 reads YSYEKL. The CDR3 DNA is TGCGCCAGCAGCTCCTCCGGGCGGGGGACCGCGAACACCGGGGAGCTGTTTTTT. As protein: CASSSSGRGTANTGELFF.

The V and J genes are TRBV21-1 and TRBJ2-3; the table's D call TRBD1 went unverified against the DNA. TRBV21-1 is shown as a pseudogene. CDR3 length: 15 amino acids. The CDR3 protein is CASSRSPPAGDTQYF. The CDR3 nucleotides are TGTGCCAGCAGCCGTTCGCCACCGGCAGGCGATACGCAGTATTTT.

The chain couples TRBV5-4 to TRBJ1-1; TRBD1 aligns across 7 bases. CDR3 length equals 15 residues. Losses at the gene ends were 4 bases for V and 3 bases for J; bases not matched to a gene: 9. Germline V gene data show CDR1 as SGHNT and CDR2 as YYREEE (reference sequence). The CDR3 DNA sequence: TGTGCCAGCAGCCTTCCAGGCAGGGGGGACACTGAAGCTTTCTTT. Its protein is CASSLPGRGDTEAFF.

This clone was seen a handful of times. The genes are TRBV7-3 and TRBJ2-1; perhaps TRBD1 as D (6 bases). Germline assignment: CDR1 SGHTA and CDR2 FQGTGA. V was shortened by 5 bases and J by 4 bases, with 9 bases between the two germline ends. The CDR3 has 13 residues. The CDR3 is CASSEDSYNEQFF. In nucleotides, the CDR3 is TGTGCCAGCAGCGAGGACAGTTACAATGAGCAGTTCTTC.

This clone has only a few counts. The gene calls are TRBV27 and TRBJ1-3; tentatively, D is TRBD1 (5 bases). V was shortened by 2 bases and J by 4 bases, with 18 bases between the two germline ends. The germline gives CDR1 MNHEY, CDR2 SMNVEV (reference sequence). CDR3 length: 17 amino acids. The CDR3 coding sequence is TGTGCCAGCAGTTTAAATGGAGTCGGGGGAGGAGGAAACACCATATATTTT. Its translation is CASSLNGVGGGGNTIYF.

The chain recombines TRBV9 with TRBJ2-1; 9 nucleotides match TRBD1. With V trimmed by 3 bases and J by 7 bases, 11 bases remained unmatched. Germline V gene lookup returns CDR1 SGDLS and CDR2 YYNGEE. This CDR3 is built from 16 residues. This CDR3 reads CASSGMKGQGINEQFF. CDR3 DNA: TGTGCCAGCAGCGGAATGAAGGGACAGGGAATTAATGAGCAGTTCTTC.

This clone was observed a handful of times. This rearrangement joins TRBV9 to TRBJ1-1; D may be TRBD1 (5 bases). Trimming took 4 bases from V and 1 from J, leaving 14 bases between them. The germline V gene has CDR1 SGDLS and CDR2 YYNGEE. The length of the CDR3 is 15 residues. In DNA form, the CDR3 reads TGTGCCAGCAGCCCCCGGGGGGGAACGAACACTGAAGCTTTCTTT. Its protein product is CASSPRGGTNTEAFF.

The rearrangement uses TRBV5-1 and TRBJ2-1; TRBD2 matches at 11 bases. Germline CDR1 and CDR2: SGHRS and YFSETQ. The CDR3 consists of 16 residues. V was clipped by 4 bases and J by 6 bases; unmatched bases: 9. This chain's CDR3 is CASSRTSGGWGNEQFF. The CDR3 DNA reads TGCGCCAGCAGCCGAACTAGCGGGGGTTGGGGCAATGAGCAGTTCTTC.

The V gene is TRBV2, the J gene TRBJ1-5, with 8 bases matching TRBD1. Germline assignment: CDR1 SNHLY and CDR2 FYNNEI. With V trimmed by 7 bases and J by 13 bases, 9 bases remained unmatched. The CDR3 length is 12 residues. This CDR3 is CASNPGTGIQHF. CDR3 coding DNA: TGTGCCAGCAACCCCGGGACAGGAATTCAGCATTTT.

The J gene is TRBJ2-7, the V gene TRBV27; a possible D gene is TRBD1 (5 bases). Germline V gene sequence: CDR1 MNHEY, CDR2 SMNVEV (reference sequence). Trimming pared 6 bases from V and 5 bases from J, leaving 17 bases between. The length of the CDR3 is 14 residues. CDR3 protein: CASRSAGQRNEQYF. CDR3 nucleotide sequence: TGTGCCAGCAGATCGGCAGGGCAACGCAACGAGCAGTACTTC.

The chain employs TRBV5-4 and TRBJ1-3; tentatively, D is TRBD1 (5 bases). This CDR3 has 17 residues. V was clipped by 3 bases and J by 0 bases, with 16 bases between them. Germline CDR1 is SGHNT and CDR2 is YYREEE (reference sequence). CDR3 protein: CASSSGLPGYSGNTIYF. The CDR3, as DNA: TGTGCCAGCAGCTCGGGACTCCCTGGCTACTCTGGAAACACCATATATTTT.

This chain connects TRBV5-5 to TRBJ1-2; 7 bases map to TRBD1. The V gene end was trimmed by 4 bases and the J gene end by 4 bases; junction bases not matched to a gene: 7. Germline CDR1 reads SGHKS; CDR2 reads YYEKEE (reference sequence). The CDR3 has 14 amino acids. CDR3 sequence (DNA): TGTGCCAGCAGCCCCGGGACAGCTTCCTATGGCTACACCTTC. Amino acids: CASSPGTASYGYTF.

V is TRBV7-3 and J is TRBJ2-5, with 11 positions matching TRBD1. Germline trimming cut 4 bases from V and 5 bases from J; bases unmatched to any gene: 9. Germline V gene lookup returns CDR1 SGHTA and CDR2 FQGTGA. The CDR3 is 16 amino acids. CDR3 sequence reads: CASSSNGRTGGETQYF. The CDR3 nucleotides are TGTGCCAGCAGCTCTAACGGGCGGACAGGGGGCGAGACCCAGTACTTC.

This clone occurred once. The chain carries TRBV20-1 and TRBJ1-5; D remains unclear. This CDR3 spans 14 amino acids. Trimming cost V 3 bases and J 7 bases, with 16 bases left between them. Germline V lookup: CDR1 DFQATT, CDR2 SNEGSKA (reference sequence). Here the CDR3 reads CSASQFGSGQPQHF. The CDR3 nucleotides read TGCAGTGCTAGTCAGTTTGGATCGGGGCAGCCCCAGCATTTT.

The chain recombines TRBV7-9 with TRBJ2-5; no reliable D call. Germline CDR1 is SEHNR and CDR2 is FQNEAQ (reference sequence). Trimming removed 5 bases at V and 0 bases at J, with 7 bases between. The CDR3 length is 13 residues. CDR3: CASSPDYQETQYF. CDR3 bases: TGTGCCAGCAGCCCCGACTACCAAGAGACCCAGTACTTC.

This clone turned up a few times. This chain uses TRBV7-3 with TRBJ2-2, with TRBD2 matching over 9 bases. This CDR3 region has 15 residues. Germline lookup yields CDR1 SGHTA and CDR2 FQGTGA. The J segment lost 7 bases and the V segment lost 5 bases, leaving 8 bases of the junction unmatched. In nucleotides, the CDR3 is TGTGCCAGCAGCACAACCGGGACTAGCAACGGGGAGCTGTTTTTT. As protein: CASSTTGTSNGELFF.

This clone was picked up one time. The V gene is TRBV2, the J gene TRBJ1-1; D unclear. CDR3 length equals 14 residues. Trimming cost V 7 bases and J 1 base, with 13 bases left between them. CDR1 and CDR2 (germline): SNHLY, FYNNEI. This CDR3 is CASTPEGGNTEAFF. The CDR3 nucleotides read TGTGCCAGCACACCGGAGGGCGGGAACACTGAAGCTTTCTTT.